This section outlines one T cell receptor (beta chain) sequence together with its context. CDR3 length: 16 residues. V dropped 5 bases and J dropped 0; count of bases not matched to a gene: 9. CDR1 is SGHAT and CDR2 is FQNNGV in the germline V gene. This table comes from immunoSEQ multiplex PCR, and its TCRdb copy is limited to in-frame clones, with some not included. The table has some 90,000 clones, about 83% seen once. The time point was: cycle 4 day 1 (C4D1), after 6 weeks of nivolumab. Brentuximab vedotin exposure varied among the patients, all of whom had relapsed after autologous stem cell transplantation. The sample originates from a study of PD-1 blockade in classical Hodgkin lymphoma.

Sequencing used peripheral blood mononuclear cells (PBMCs), obtained before the fourth cycle of nivolumab. This clonotype originated in a human donor with classical Hodgkin lymphoma. This chain joins TRBV11-2 and TRBJ2-7; TRBD2 aligns across 8 bases. CDR3 nucleotides: TGTGCCAGCAGCCCCCTAAATAGCGGGGTCTCCTACGAGCAGTACTTC. Encoded protein: CASSPLNSGVSYEQYF.